These T cell receptor beta chains were read from a single sample in a study of T-cell reconstitution after alpha-beta-depleted transplantation in children. TCRdb processed the PCR reads anew with MiXCR; each CDR3 protein has one entry. The table includes just under 350,000 distinct CDR3 sequences, around 15% detected once. This sample comprised PBMCs, mostly from graft donor cells, obtained 360 days after TCRalphabeta/CD19-depleted stem cell transplant. The receptors derive from a male patient aged 2 to 10 who had a stem cell transplant for acute lymphoblastic leukemia, so the T cells may come from the graft donor. CDR3s leave out the opening cysteine and the closing phenylalanine or tryptophan. The order of the fields is CDR3 length, V gene, CDR3 protein.

>13|TRBV3-1
ASSQEGQARNTIY
>14|TRBV6-5
ASSYTAGGPSLEQF
>13|TRBV29-1
SVTQVEGATETQY
>13|TRBV28
ASSFMGVSYNEQF
>9|TRBV30
AADRGYEQY
>14|TRBV4-3
ASSQDTGAFTDTQY
>15|TRBV12-3/TRBV12-4
ASSPGQGWPTNEKLF
>12|TRBV9
ASSVGGTVYEQY
>13|TRBV10-3
AISERAGGYYEQY
>16|TRBV4-1
ASSFGLAGGSSYNEQF
>13|TRBV20-1
SARGGLAAVYEQY
>10|TRBV20-1
SAPRDRDRVT
>14|TRBV7-2
ASSSSGTGVKNIQY
>10|TRBV20-1
SARDISYEQY
>17|TRBV29-1
SAQVRDRGRWATNEKLF
>12|TRBV5-1
ASSLGGPGYEQY
>12|TRBV20-1
SAAKLAGEYEQY
>12|TRBV2
ASSLGVGRNEQF
>12|TRBV7-9
ASSHPQSRGAEY
>11|TRBV2
ASSEVAGLEQF
>10|TRBV19
ASSISGGELF
>14|TRBV6-5
ASSYSWLQHTGELF
>12|TRBV20-1
SAWDRGRHGELF
>13|TRBV6-1
ASSPDPGADYGYT
>13|TRBV9
ASSITGAHYNEQF
>15|TRBV2
ASSEEGTSGGQETQY
>12|TRBV19
ASSATGSQETQY
>14|TRBV7-9
ASSLEAGVYTDTQY
>13|TRBV20-1
SAMEWGANYNEQF
>11|TRBV20-1
SALAGLTETQY
>13|TRBV15
ATREREGIYNEQF
>17|TRBV20-1
SARDTGTSGRVGNNEQF
>14|TRBV27
ASSPYGQGVSYEQY
>12|TRBV20-1
SARGQVPTDTQY
>10|TRBV7-3
ATAGGLSPLH
>13|TRBV6-2/TRBV6-3
ASSLGLAGEETQY
>12|TRBV9
ASSVGPLNSPLH
>12|TRBV12-3/TRBV12-4
ASSPLRGDYGYT
>11|TRBV6-2/TRBV6-3
ASRFQDSRGAF
>13|TRBV6-5
ASSYAGGYGVRAF
>9|TRBV19
ASTSTNEQF
>13|TRBV7-9
ASSLDPATDSPLH
>11|TRBV5-1
ASSSWTGGTQY
>10|TRBV6-1
ASDRGMDTQY
>10|TRBV7-2
ASSLAVGGYT
>16|TRBV3-1
ASSRLRDRVINTGELF
>14|TRBV28
PAKLQFHSGANVLT
>8|TRBV12-5
ASGDSGYT
>15|TRBV5-1
ASSLTGVRSGANVLT
>10|TRBV10-2
ASSEGNSPLH
>14|TRBV4-1
ASSRGDRGIRNTIY
>11|TRBV20-1
SARVGGNTEAF
>11|TRBV3-1
ASSQPAEETQY
>13|TRBV4-2
ASSQERRSNYGYT